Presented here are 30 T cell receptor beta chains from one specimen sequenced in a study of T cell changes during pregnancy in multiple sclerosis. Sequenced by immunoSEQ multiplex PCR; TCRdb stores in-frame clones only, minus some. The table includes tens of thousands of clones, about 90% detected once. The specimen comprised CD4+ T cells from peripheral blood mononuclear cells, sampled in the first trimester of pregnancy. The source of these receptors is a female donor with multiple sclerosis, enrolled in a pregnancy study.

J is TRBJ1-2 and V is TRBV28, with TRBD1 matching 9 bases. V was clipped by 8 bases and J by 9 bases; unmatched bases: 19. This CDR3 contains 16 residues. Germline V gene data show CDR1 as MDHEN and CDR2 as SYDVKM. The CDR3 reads CASFRDRAFPPERYTF. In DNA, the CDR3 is TGTGCCAGCTTCCGGGACAGGGCCTTCCCTCCGGAACGCTACACCTTC.

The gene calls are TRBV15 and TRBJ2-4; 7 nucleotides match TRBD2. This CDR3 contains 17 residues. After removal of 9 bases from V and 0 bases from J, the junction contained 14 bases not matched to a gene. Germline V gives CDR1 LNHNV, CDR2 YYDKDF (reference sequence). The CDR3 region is CATAVDGAGVAKNIQYF. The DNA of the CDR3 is TGTGCCACTGCGGTTGATGGCGCGGGGGTAGCCAAAAACATTCAGTACTTC.

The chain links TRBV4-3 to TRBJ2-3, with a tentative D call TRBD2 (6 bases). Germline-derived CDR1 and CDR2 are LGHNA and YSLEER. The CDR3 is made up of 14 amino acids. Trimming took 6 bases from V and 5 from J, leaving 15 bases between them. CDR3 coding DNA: TGCGCCAGCAGTATCAACCGGGGGAGAGATACGCAGTATTTT. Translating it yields CASSINRGRDTQYF.

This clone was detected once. CDR3 in amino acids: CASSQEGGANTGELFF. The CDR3 bases are TGCGCCAGCAGCCAAGAGGGGGGGGCGAACACCGGGGAGCTGTTTTTT. This rearrangement joins TRBV4-1 to TRBJ2-2; 7 bases fit TRBD2. CDR3 length equals 16 residues. Per germline, CDR1 MGHRA and CDR2 YSYEKL. V lost 0 bases to trimming and J lost 0 bases; unmatched junction nucleotides: 1.

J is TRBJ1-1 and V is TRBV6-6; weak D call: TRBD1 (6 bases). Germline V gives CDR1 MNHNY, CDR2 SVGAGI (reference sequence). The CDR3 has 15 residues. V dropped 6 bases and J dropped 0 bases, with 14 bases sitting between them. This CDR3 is CASSVLDRMNTEAFF. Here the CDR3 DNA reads TGTGCCAGCAGCGTCCTGGACAGAATGAACACTGAAGCTTTCTTT.

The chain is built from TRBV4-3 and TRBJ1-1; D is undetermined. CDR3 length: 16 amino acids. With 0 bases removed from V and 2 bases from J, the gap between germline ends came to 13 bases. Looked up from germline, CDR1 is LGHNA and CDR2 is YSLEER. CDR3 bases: TGCGCCAGCAGCCAAGATCCCCGCCCGGTTAACACTGAAGCTTTCTTT. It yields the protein CASSQDPRPVNTEAFF.

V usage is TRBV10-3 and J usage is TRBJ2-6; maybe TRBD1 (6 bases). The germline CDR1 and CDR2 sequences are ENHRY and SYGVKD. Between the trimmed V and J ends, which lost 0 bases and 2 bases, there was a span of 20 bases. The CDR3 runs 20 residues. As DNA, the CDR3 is TGTGCCATCAGTGAGTCGATCCCACAGATTTGGGGGCCTGGGGCCAACGTCCTGACTTTC. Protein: CAISESIPQIWGPGANVLTF.

The CDR3 bases are TGTGCCAGCAGCTTATATGGGGGGACTGAAGCTTTCTTT. Its protein is CASSLYGGTEAFF. The rearrangement uses TRBV7-2 and TRBJ1-1, with D possibly TRBD1 on 5 matching bases. Per germline, CDR1 SGHTA and CDR2 FQGNSA. The V end lost 2 bases, the J end lost 5 bases, and 9 bases lay between the germline ends. The CDR3 consists of 13 residues.

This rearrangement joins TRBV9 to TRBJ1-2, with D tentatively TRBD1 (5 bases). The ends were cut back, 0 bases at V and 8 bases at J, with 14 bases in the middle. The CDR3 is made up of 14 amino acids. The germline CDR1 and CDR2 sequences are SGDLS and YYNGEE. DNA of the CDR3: TGTGCCAGCAGCGTAGGAGGTGGGAGGGGCGGCTACACCTTC. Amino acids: CASSVGGGRGGYTF.

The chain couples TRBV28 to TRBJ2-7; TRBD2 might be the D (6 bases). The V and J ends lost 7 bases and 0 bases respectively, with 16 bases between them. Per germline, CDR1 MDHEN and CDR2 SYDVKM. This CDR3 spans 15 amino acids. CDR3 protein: CASTQAAGSSYEQYF. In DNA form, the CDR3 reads TGTGCCAGCACTCAAGCAGCGGGTAGCTCCTACGAGCAGTACTTC.

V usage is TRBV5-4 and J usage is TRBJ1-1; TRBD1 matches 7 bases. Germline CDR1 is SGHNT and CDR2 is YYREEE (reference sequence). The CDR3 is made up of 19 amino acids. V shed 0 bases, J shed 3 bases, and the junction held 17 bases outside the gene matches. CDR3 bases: TGTGCCAGCAGCTTGGGGCTCCGCACAGGGGCGAAGCCCTACACTGAAGCTTTCTTT. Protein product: CASSLGLRTGAKPYTEAFF.

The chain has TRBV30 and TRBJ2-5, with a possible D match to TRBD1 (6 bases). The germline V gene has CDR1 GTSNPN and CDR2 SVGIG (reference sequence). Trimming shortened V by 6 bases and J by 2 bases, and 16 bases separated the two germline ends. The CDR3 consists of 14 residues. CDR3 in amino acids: CACHTGTLQETQYF. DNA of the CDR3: TGTGCCTGTCACACCGGGACACTTCAAGAGACCCAGTACTTC.

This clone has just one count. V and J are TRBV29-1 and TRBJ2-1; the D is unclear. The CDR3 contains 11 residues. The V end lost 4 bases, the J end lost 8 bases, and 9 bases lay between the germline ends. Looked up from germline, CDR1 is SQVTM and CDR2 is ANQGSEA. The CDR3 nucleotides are TGCAGCGTTGCCCGGGTTGATGAGCAGTTCTTC. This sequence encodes CSVARVDEQFF.

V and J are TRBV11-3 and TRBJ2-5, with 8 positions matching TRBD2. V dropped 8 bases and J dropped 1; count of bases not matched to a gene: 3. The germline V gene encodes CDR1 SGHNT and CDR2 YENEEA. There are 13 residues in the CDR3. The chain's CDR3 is CASRGGGQETQYF. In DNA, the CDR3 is TGTGCCAGCCGGGGGGGAGGCCAAGAGACCCAGTACTTC.

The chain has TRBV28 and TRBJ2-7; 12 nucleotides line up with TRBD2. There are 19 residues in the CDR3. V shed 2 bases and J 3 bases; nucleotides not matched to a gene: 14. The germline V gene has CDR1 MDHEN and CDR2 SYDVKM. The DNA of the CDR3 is TGTGCCAGCAGTTTAAATGGCAAGGTACTAGCGGGAGGTTACTACGAGCAGTACTTC. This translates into CASSLNGKVLAGGYYEQYF.

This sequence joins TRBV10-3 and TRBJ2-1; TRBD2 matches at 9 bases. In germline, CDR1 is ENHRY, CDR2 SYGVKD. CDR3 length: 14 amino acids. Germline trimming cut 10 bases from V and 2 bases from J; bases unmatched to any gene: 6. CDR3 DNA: TGTGCCAGCGATAGCGGGGGAGCCTACAATGAGCAGTTCTTC. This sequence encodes CASDSGGAYNEQFF.

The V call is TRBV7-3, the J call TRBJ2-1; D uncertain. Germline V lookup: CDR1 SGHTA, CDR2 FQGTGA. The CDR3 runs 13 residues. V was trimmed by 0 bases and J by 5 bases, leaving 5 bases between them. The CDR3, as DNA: TGTGCCAGCAGCTTAACTCGAGACAATGAGCAGTTCTTC. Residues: CASSLTRDNEQFF.

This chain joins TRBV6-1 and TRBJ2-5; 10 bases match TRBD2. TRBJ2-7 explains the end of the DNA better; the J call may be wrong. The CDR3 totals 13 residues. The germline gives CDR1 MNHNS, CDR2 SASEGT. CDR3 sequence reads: CASTSGGPYEQYF. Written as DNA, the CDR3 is TGTGCCAGCACTAGCGGGGGACCCTACGAGCAGTACTTC.

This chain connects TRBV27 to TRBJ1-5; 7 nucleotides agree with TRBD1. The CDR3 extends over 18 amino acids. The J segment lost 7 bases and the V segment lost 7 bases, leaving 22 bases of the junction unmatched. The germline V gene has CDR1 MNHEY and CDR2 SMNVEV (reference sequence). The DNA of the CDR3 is TGTGCCAGCACCCAAATGGGGGATAGGGGGCTACTCTCCCAGCCCCAGCATTTT. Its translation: CASTQMGDRGLLSQPQHF.

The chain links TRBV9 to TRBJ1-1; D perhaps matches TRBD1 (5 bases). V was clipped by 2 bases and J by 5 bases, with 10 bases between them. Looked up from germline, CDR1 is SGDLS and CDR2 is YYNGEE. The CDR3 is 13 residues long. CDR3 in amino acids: CASSVGGRTEAFF. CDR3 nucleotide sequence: TGTGCCAGCAGCGTGGGGGGAAGGACTGAAGCTTTCTTT.

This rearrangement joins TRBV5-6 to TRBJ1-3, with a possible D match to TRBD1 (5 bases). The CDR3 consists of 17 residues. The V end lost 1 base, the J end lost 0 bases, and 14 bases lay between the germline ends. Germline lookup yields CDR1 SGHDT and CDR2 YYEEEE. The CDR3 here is CASSLKSRASSGNTIYF. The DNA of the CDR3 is TGTGCCAGCAGCTTGAAATCCAGGGCTAGCTCTGGAAACACCATATATTTT.

The CDR3 spells CASSFARGGQETQYF. Here the CDR3 DNA reads TGTGCCAGCAGCTTTGCGCGGGGGGGCCAAGAGACCCAGTACTTC. The chain couples TRBV7-2 to TRBJ2-5, with 9 nucleotides matching TRBD2. The trim removed 3 bases at V and 1 base at J, leaving 3 bases unmatched. The germline V gene has CDR1 SGHTA and CDR2 FQGNSA. This CDR3 comprises 15 residues. Variable domain in full (rest from reference TRBV7-2 and TRBJ2-5): GAGVSQSPSNKVTEKGKDVELRCDPISGHTALYWYRQSLGQGLEFLIYFQGNSAPDKSGLPSDRFSAERTGGSVSTLTIQRTQQEDSAVYLCASSFARGGQETQYFGPGTRLLVL.

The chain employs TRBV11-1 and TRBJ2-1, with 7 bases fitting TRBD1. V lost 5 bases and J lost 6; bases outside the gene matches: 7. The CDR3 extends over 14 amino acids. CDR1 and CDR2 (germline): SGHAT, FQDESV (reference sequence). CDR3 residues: CASSPQTGFNEQFF. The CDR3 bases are TGTGCCAGCAGCCCCCAGACAGGGTTCAATGAGCAGTTCTTC.

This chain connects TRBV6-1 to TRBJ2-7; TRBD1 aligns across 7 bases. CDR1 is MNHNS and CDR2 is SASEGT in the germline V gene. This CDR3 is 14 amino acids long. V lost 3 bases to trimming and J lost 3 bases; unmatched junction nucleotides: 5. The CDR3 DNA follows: TGTGCCAGCAGTGAGCTACAGGGGAACTACGAGCAGTACTTC. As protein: CASSELQGNYEQYF.

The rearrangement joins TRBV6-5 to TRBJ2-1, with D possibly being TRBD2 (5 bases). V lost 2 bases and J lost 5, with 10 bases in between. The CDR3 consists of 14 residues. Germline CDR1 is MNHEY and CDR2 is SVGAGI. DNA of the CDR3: TGTGCCAGCAGTTACGCGCCGGGAAACAATGAGCAGTTCTTC. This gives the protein CASSYAPGNNEQFF.

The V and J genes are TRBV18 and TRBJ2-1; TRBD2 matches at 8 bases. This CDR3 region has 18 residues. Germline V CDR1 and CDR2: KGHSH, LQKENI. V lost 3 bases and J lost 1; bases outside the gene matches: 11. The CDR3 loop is CASSPTPPGLGSYNEQFF. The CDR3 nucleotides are TGTGCCAGCTCACCTACTCCACCGGGACTAGGGTCCTACAATGAGCAGTTCTTC.

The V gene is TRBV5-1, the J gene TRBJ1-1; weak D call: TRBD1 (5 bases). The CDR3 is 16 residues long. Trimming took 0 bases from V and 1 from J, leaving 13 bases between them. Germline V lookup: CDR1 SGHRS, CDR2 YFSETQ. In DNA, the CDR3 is TGCGCCAGCAGCTTGGAGCCCAGGGCGACGAACACTGAAGCTTTCTTT. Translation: CASSLEPRATNTEAFF.

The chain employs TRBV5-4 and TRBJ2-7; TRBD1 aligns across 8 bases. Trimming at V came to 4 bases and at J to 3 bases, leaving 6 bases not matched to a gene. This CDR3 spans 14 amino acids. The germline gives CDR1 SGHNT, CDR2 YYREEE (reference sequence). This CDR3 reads CASSDRDRFYEQYF. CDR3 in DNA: TGTGCCAGCAGCGACCGGGACAGGTTCTACGAGCAGTACTTC.

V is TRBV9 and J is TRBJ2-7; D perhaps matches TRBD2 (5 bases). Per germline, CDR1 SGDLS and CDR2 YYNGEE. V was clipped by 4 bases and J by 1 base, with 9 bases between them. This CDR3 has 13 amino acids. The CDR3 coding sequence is TGTGCCAGCAGCCACCGGGATTCCTACGAGCAGTACTTC. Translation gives CASSHRDSYEQYF. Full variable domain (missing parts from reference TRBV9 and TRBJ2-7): DSGVTQTPKHLITATGQRVTLRCSPRSGDLSVYWYQQSLDQGLQFLIQYYNGEERAKGNILERFSAQQFPDLHSELNLSSLELGDSALYFCASSHRDSYEQYFGPGTRLTVT.

For the CDR3, the DNA is TGCGCCAGCAGCTTGGGTCTAGCGGGGGGCCGGTCACATGAGCAGTTCTTC. Protein sequence: CASSLGLAGGRSHEQFF. The chain couples TRBV5-1 to TRBJ2-1; 11 bases align to TRBD2. Trimming cost V 0 bases and J 8 bases; bases outside gene matches: 10. This CDR3 spans 17 amino acids. Germline V gene sequence: CDR1 SGHRS, CDR2 YFSETQ. Variable domain in full (rest from reference TRBV5-1 and TRBJ2-1): KAGVTQTPRYLIKTRGQQVTLSCSPISGHRSVSWYQQTPGQGLQFLFEYFSETQRNKGNFPGRFSGRQFSNSRSEMNVSTLELGDSALYLCASSLGLAGGRSHEQFFGPGTRLTVL.